This TCR beta chain was profiled in a study of T cell repertoires in cytomegalovirus infection. The CDR3 totals 17 residues. Per the germline V gene, CDR1 is LNHDA and CDR2 is SQIVND (reference sequence). V lost 2 bases and J 0 bases, leaving 16 bases between the germline ends. In its sample, this clonotype was seen a few times. Its antigen is unknown. One entry per CDR3 protein results from TCRdb running MiXCR on the reads. Altogether around 25,000 distinct CDR3 sequences are present, 15% to 20% being singletons, with the ten largest covering roughly 80%. The clonotype was recovered from a human donor in good health (CMV status not recorded). Some clones in this sample may be carry-over from other donors' samples. The chain recombines TRBV19 with TRBJ1-1; D unclear. Sequenced here: CD8+ T cells from cultured PBMCs, sampled from culture after CMV antigen stimulation. The CDR3 region has the DNA TGTGCCAGTAGTATACTCAGTTGGGAGGGCTTGAACACTGAAGCTTTCTTT. Its translation: CASSILSWEGLNTEAFF. Together with reference TRBV19 and TRBJ1-1, the CDR3 gives the full variable domain: DGGITQSPKYLFRKEGQNVTLSCEQNLNHDAMYWYRQDPGQGLRLIYYSQIVNDFQKGDIAEGYSVSREKKESFPLTVTSAQKNPTAFYLCASSILSWEGLNTEAFFGQGTRLTVV.